This TCR beta chain was observed in a study of beta chain features in type 1 diabetes. This clone was detected only a few times. Its antigen remains unknown. Study-wide results and caveats: Sampled from patients, naive, central memory and Treg TCRB repertoires appeared more similar than those sampled from healthy donors.

The V end was cut by 4 bases, the J end by 2 bases, with 9 bases between. CDR1 and CDR2 (germline): SQVTM, ANQGSEA. This CDR3 comprises 14 residues. Researchers reported sorting CD4+ naive, central memory, regulatory and stem cell-like memory cells via CD45RO/CCR7/CD25/CD127/CD95/CD27. Expressed TCRB transcripts were sequenced because the entire RNA isolate underwent reverse transcription. Clones were sequenced by immunoSEQ multiplex PCR, and TCRdb holds only the in-frame ones, with some missing. The top ten hold 0.017% of the sample, which has about 360,000 clones, roughly 12% seen once. The gene calls are TRBV29-1 and TRBJ2-6, with D unresolved. Material for sequencing was naive CD4+ T cells from blood. The receptor was isolated from a man between 18 and 29 years old in good health. In DNA, the CDR3 is TGCAGCGTTGTGTTTCTTGCTGGGGCCAACGTCCTGACTTTC. This codes for CSVVFLAGANVLTF.